This T cell receptor (beta chain) was found in a study of human T cells and chemical hapten exposure. About the research overall: Diphenylcyclopropenone, dosed weekly to the scalp, was given to patients throughout the roughly 25-week study. Findings of the study overall: Expanded TCR sets contained significantly more large CDR3 similarity clusters than controls.

This clonotype was observed a few times. Antigen specificity is unknown. Single cDNA molecules in the library carried unique molecular identifiers attached during preparation. A single record per CDR3 protein comes from TCRdb applying MiXCR to the RACE reads. The table records tens of thousands of distinct CDR3 sequences, approximately 12% of them present only once. CDR3 length: 15 residues. Germline-derived CDR1 and CDR2 are SGHRS and YFSETQ. V was trimmed by 5 bases and J by 4 bases, leaving 18 bases between them. Time point: patch test 3, about 24 weeks after DPC sensitization. Specified treatment: therapeutic diphenylcyclopropenone sensitization with weekly scalp DPC.

The chain couples TRBV5-1 to TRBJ1-1; D is perhaps TRBD1 (5 bases). The sequence derives from a woman aged 45-59 years with alopecia areata. Some clones in this sample may be carry-over from other donors' samples. The material was whole blood, obtained in connection with sensitization to the hapten diphenylcyclopropenone (DPC). CDR3 protein: CASRWGGSSSTEAFF. As DNA, the CDR3 is TGCGCCAGCAGGTGGGGCGGGAGTAGTAGCACTGAAGCTTTCTTT.